This is a list of T cell receptor beta chains from one sample in a study of T-cell memory formation after mild COVID-19. TCRdb analysed the 5' RACE reads with MiXCR anew, one entry per CDR3 protein. The sample comprises about 600,000 distinct CDR3 sequences, roughly 21% of which are singletons, and under 8.5% rests with the top ten. The sample was PBMCs or a T cell subset sorted from them (not recorded which). The receptor set was obtained from an adult woman who had mild COVID-19 (a few samples of this study predate the infection). Cell type and time point are not known. The CDR3 runs from the conserved cysteine through the conserved F or W. D genes are given only for firm matches. Only part of the rows carry a size: once, few, many, or a class if the clone is expanded.

few NA TRBJ2-1 TRBV7-9 TGTGCCAGCAGCCCTCCCCTGGGGCAGGTCCACAATGAGCAGTTCTTC CASSPPLGQVHNEQFF
NA NA TRBJ2-7 TRBV4-3 TGCGCCAGCAGCCAAGAAGGGGGGCCTTCCGAGCAGTACTTC CASSQEGGPSEQYF
NA TRBD1 TRBJ1-5 TRBV24-1 TGTGCCACCAGTGATACCGGGACAGCTAATCAGCCCCAGCATTTT CATSDTGTANQPQHF
NA TRBD1 TRBJ1-4 TRBV6-6 TGTGCCAGCAGTTACTCGTACGGGACAGGGGCGAATAATGAAAAACTGTTTTTT CASSYSYGTGANNEKLFF
NA NA TRBJ2-1 TRBV7-9 TGTGCCAGCAGCTCCCCGGATGGGTGGAGCAATGAGCAGTTCTTC CASSSPDGWSNEQFF
NA NA TRBJ1-1 TRBV18 TGTGCCAGCTCACCCCTAGCGGACACTGAAGCTTTCTTT CASSPLADTEAFF
few NA TRBJ2-3 TRBV12-3/TRBV12-4 TGTGCCAGCAGTTTGGGTTGGAGGGGGCAGGGCACAGATACGCAGTATTTT CASSLGWRGQGTDTQYF
few TRBD1 TRBJ1-2 TRBV11-2 TGTGCCAGCAGCCGGACAGGGGAAGGTGGCTACACCTTC CASSRTGEGGYTF
NA NA TRBJ2-1 TRBV9 TGTGCCAGCAGCGTAGGAACACTTCCCTACAATGAGCAGTTCTTC CASSVGTLPYNEQFF
NA NA TRBJ1-2 TRBV12-3/TRBV12-4 TGTGCCAGCAGTTTGGTTTTCTCCCTTTCAGGACTCACTCTGAGTTATGGCTACACCTTC CASSLVFSLSGLTLSYGYTF
few TRBD1 TRBJ1-4 TRBV5-1 TGCGCCAGCAGCTCCAGGGGGCCGTATGAAAAACTGTTTTTT CASSSRGPYEKLFF
NA NA TRBJ1-3 TRBV7-6 TGTGCCAGCAGCTTAGGGCTTGGGTCTGGAAACACCATATATTTT CASSLGLGSGNTIYF
few NA TRBJ2-7 TRBV5-5 TGTGCCAGCAGCTTGGCACAAGTTTCCCGGGGGACGTACGAGCAGTACTTC CASSLAQVSRGTYEQYF
few TRBD1 TRBJ1-2 TRBV27 TGTGCCAGCAGTCTGGGGACAGGCCAATATGGCTACACCTTC CASSLGTGQYGYTF
NA TRBD1 TRBJ2-7 TRBV6-5 TGTGCCAGCAGTTACGCGGACAGGGACCAAGACGAGCAGTACTTC CASSYADRDQDEQYF
few NA TRBJ2-1 TRBV12-3/TRBV12-4 TGTGCCAGCAGTTTAATTCGGCGGCTAGTTCCCTACAATGAGCAGTTCTTC CASSLIRRLVPYNEQFF
NA TRBD2 TRBJ2-3 TRBV5-1 TGCGCCAGCAGCTTCACTGCGGAAGCGGGGGGCCTCACAGATACGCAGTATTTT CASSFTAEAGGLTDTQYF
NA NA TRBJ2-3 TRBV4-1 TGCGCCAGCAGCCAGGGGGAAATGAGGACAGATACGCAGTATTTT CASSQGEMRTDTQYF
NA TRBD1 TRBJ2-3 TRBV25-1 TGTGCCAGCAGTGAATTGAAGGCCGGGACAGGGTTCACAGATACGCAGTATTTT CASSELKAGTGFTDTQYF
NA NA TRBJ1-2 TRBV4-2 TGTGCCAGCAGCCAAGATCTCGACAACTATGGCTACACCTTC CASSQDLDNYGYTF
few NA TRBJ1-5 TRBV28 TGTGCCAGCACTCCAAAAAGCAATCAGCCCCAGCATTTT CASTPKSNQPQHF
few TRBD1 TRBJ1-1 TRBV27 TGTGCCAGCAGTTCCTCACAGGGGACGTGGGGGATGAACACTGAAGCTTTCTTT CASSSSQGTWGMNTEAFF
few TRBD2 TRBJ2-1 TRBV30 TGTGCCTGGAGCCCCGGGCAGGGACTAGCACGGAATGAGCAGTTCTTC CAWSPGQGLARNEQFF
NA TRBD1 TRBJ2-3 TRBV5-1 TGCGCCAGCAGCTTGGGAGGGACAGGGTTCGCAGATACGCAGTATTTT CASSLGGTGFADTQYF
NA NA TRBJ1-5 TRBV2 TGTGCCAGCAGTGATCGGACAGTGAAGCAGCCCCAGCATTTT CASSDRTVKQPQHF
NA NA TRBJ2-1 TRBV7-2 TGTGCCAGCAGCTTAGCGGGAGGACTACCTTTTAATGAGCAGTTCTTC CASSLAGGLPFNEQFF
many NA TRBJ2-7 TRBV5-5 TGTGCCAGCAGCTTGGCGGCGGCCACACGGGGATACGAGCAGTACTTC CASSLAAATRGYEQYF
few NA TRBJ2-7 TRBV7-6 TGTGCCAGCAGCTTATTAGGGGGGGGATACGAGCAGTACTTC CASSLLGGGYEQYF
few TRBD1 TRBJ2-7 TRBV5-4 TGTGCCAGCAGCTTGGGGCGAGGTCAGGGGGCGTCGACCTACGAGCAGTACTTC CASSLGRGQGASTYEQYF
few NA TRBJ2-3 TRBV10-1 TGCGCCAGCAGTTTTGGTACTACCGATACGCAGTATTTT CASSFGTTDTQYF
NA NA TRBJ1-1 TRBV5-1 TGCGCCAGCAGAACACAGGGGAACACTGAAGCTTTCTTT CASRTQGNTEAFF
many NA TRBJ1-1 TRBV12-3/TRBV12-4 TGTGCCAGCAGTCCCGGGGCGCGGACTGAAGCTTTCTTT CASSPGARTEAFF
NA TRBD1 TRBJ2-2 TRBV3-1 TGTGCCAGCAGCCAACCGGCGACAGGGGGCTTCGGGGAGCTGTTTTTT CASSQPATGGFGELFF
NA NA TRBJ1-3 TRBV20-1 TGCAGTGCTAGAGACAAGGCCACGGGAAACACCATATATTTT CSARDKATGNTIYF
few TRBD2 TRBJ2-5 TRBV9 TGTGCCAGCAGCTTCAGCGGGGGGGTACGCCAAGAGACCCAGTACTTC CASSFSGGVRQETQYF
NA NA TRBJ1-2 TRBV11-1 TGTGCCAGCAGCCCCCGGGCGGGTTCTAACTATGGCTACACCTTC CASSPRAGSNYGYTF
few TRBD1 TRBJ2-6 TRBV29-1 TGCAGCGTTGAAGAGTGGGCAGGGGGTACTGGGGCCAACGTCCTGACTTTC CSVEEWAGGTGANVLTF
few TRBD1 TRBJ2-3 TRBV5-1 TGCGCCAGCAGCTCCTGGGACAGGGGCACAGATACGCAGTATTTT CASSSWDRGTDTQYF
NA TRBD2 TRBJ2-7 TRBV20-1 TGCAGTGCACCGGGACTAGCGGACTACGAGCAGTACTTC CSAPGLADYEQYF
few NA TRBJ2-3 TRBV18 TGTGCCAGCTCACCACGCCCACGTACTAGCACAGATACGCAGTATTTT CASSPRPRTSTDTQYF
NA TRBD2 TRBJ2-3 TRBV27 TGTGCCAGCAGTTTACTAGCGGGTACCACAGATACGCAGTATTTT CASSLLAGTTDTQYF